Described below is a single TCR beta chain sequence and its context. Germline V gene sequence: CDR1 MDHEN, CDR2 SYDVKM. The CDR3 runs 14 residues. With 4 bases clipped from V and 7 bases from J, the junction kept 5 bases outside the gene matches. The data are from a study of blood T cell repertoires in COVID-19. In the original processing: For nucleated cells, counts were estimated from reference gene primer amplification. The method was immunoSEQ multiplex PCR; TCRdb's version includes in-frame clones alone and lacks a portion of them. The D gene and trimming were derived from the DNA, and the V and J assignments and clone size from that table. The sample lists about 380,000 clones, more than 70% occurring once. Across about two dozen US areas, participants ranged in age from about 18 to 89 years.

The chain couples TRBV28 to TRBJ1-2; TRBD1 agrees at 11 bases. This TCR was recovered from a woman aged 18-29 years who had recovered from COVID-19. Sequences were obtained from PBMCs or T cells enriched from blood (not recorded which). The CDR3, as DNA: TGTGCCAGCAGTTCCGGGACAGGGGGATTTGGCTACACCTTC. This gives the protein CASSSGTGGFGYTF.